Presented here are 22 T cell receptor beta chains from one specimen sequenced in a study of cytomegalovirus exposure and HLA in healthy donors. The PCR made use of 60 Vbeta and 13 Jbeta primers. Measured with immunoSEQ multiplex PCR; TCRdb has only the in-frame clones, and not every one. The top ten hold roughly 1.5% of the sample, which has over 70,000 clones, 76% seen once. Sequencing was carried out using PBMCs. These receptors originate from a male donor in good health and CMV-seronegative.

The rearrangement links TRBV19 to TRBJ2-2; 7 bases are shared with TRBD2. V was pared by 6 bases and J by 4 bases, with 8 bases of the junction left unmatched. The germline CDR1 and CDR2 sequences are LNHDA and SQIVND (reference sequence). The CDR3 contains 15 residues. This CDR3 reads CASRGGSAGTGELFF. The CDR3 nucleotides read TGTGCCAGTAGGGGGGGGTCGGCGGGCACCGGGGAGCTGTTTTTT.

The chain has TRBV2 and TRBJ2-5, with TRBD2 matching 15 bases. The germline CDR1 and CDR2 sequences are SNHLY and FYNNEI. Unmatched junction bases numbered 6, after V lost 6 bases and J lost 1 base. CDR3 length: 17 amino acids. The CDR3 coding sequence is TGTGCCAGCAGCCCCGGGACTAGCGGGGGGTTCCAAGAGACCCAGTACTTC. It is translated as CASSPGTSGGFQETQYF.

The CDR3 spells CASSYRPGQGAYNEQFF. As DNA, the CDR3 is TGCGCCAGCAGTTATAGACCGGGACAGGGCGCCTACAATGAGCAGTTCTTC. The V call is TRBV5-1, the J call TRBJ2-1; 9 bases agree with TRBD1. There are 17 residues in the CDR3. After removal of 5 bases from V and 2 bases from J, the junction contained 11 bases not matched to a gene. CDR1 and CDR2 (germline): SGHRS, YFSETQ. Full variable domain (remainder filled in from reference TRBV5-1 and TRBJ2-1): KAGVTQTPRYLIKTRGQQVTLSCSPISGHRSVSWYQQTPGQGLQFLFEYFSETQRNKGNFPGRFSGRQFSNSRSEMNVSTLELGDSALYLCASSYRPGQGAYNEQFFGPGTRLTVL.

Here the CDR3 DNA reads TGTGCCAGCAGCTTAGGGTCGCTGGAGAGGCAGTACTTC. It encodes CASSLGSLERQYF. The genes are TRBV11-2 and TRBJ2-7; D unclear. This CDR3 contains 13 residues. V was trimmed by 1 base and J by 9 bases, leaving 13 bases between them. The germline gives CDR1 SGHAT, CDR2 FQNNGV.

CDR3 sequence reads: CASSSGPRSSYNEQFF. The CDR3, as DNA: TGCGCCAGCAGCAGTGGCCCTAGGAGCTCCTACAATGAGCAGTTCTTC. V is TRBV5-1 and J is TRBJ2-1; D unresolved. V gave up 4 bases and J gave up 0 bases, with 14 bases separating them. Germline CDR1 is SGHRS and CDR2 is YFSETQ. This CDR3 contains 16 residues.

V usage is TRBV4-3 and J usage is TRBJ1-5; tentative D call: TRBD1 (6 bases). The CDR3 is made up of 15 amino acids. Germline V gives CDR1 LGHNA, CDR2 YSLEER. Trimming removed 1 base from V and 4 bases from J, with 11 bases in between. The CDR3 DNA reads TGCGCCAGCAGCCAAGCTCCGGACAGAAATCAGCCCCAGCATTTT. Encoded protein: CASSQAPDRNQPQHF.

The rearrangement uses TRBV4-3 and TRBJ1-1; 10 positions agree with TRBD1. J lost 5 bases, V lost 3 bases, and 9 bases had no gene match. Germline CDR1 is LGHNA and CDR2 is YSLEER. The CDR3 length is 16 residues. For the CDR3, the DNA is TGCGCCAGCAGCCAGACAGGGGGCGACCGTCGGACTGAAGCTTTCTTT. It is translated as CASSQTGGDRRTEAFF.

This chain joins TRBV14 and TRBJ2-3; TRBD1 might be the D (5 bases). CDR3 length: 17 residues. Germline V gene sequence: CDR1 SGHDN, CDR2 FVKESK. The germline V and J ends were trimmed by 1 base and 3 bases, with 17 bases remaining between them. CDR3 nucleotides: TGTGCCAGCAGCCAAGGATCCTTAGCAGGGTTTACAGATACGCAGTATTTT. Translation gives CASSQGSLAGFTDTQYF.

V usage is TRBV14 and J usage is TRBJ1-1, with 7 nucleotides matching TRBD1. The trim removed 0 bases at V and 10 bases at J, leaving 8 bases unmatched. The CDR3 contains 14 residues. Germline V gene sequence: CDR1 SGHDN, CDR2 FVKESK. The CDR3 protein is CASSQEYRTGRAFF. The DNA of the CDR3 is TGTGCCAGCAGCCAAGAGTATCGGACAGGTCGAGCTTTCTTT.

The chain links TRBV7-2 to TRBJ2-3, with D possibly being TRBD2 (7 bases). There are 15 residues in the CDR3. Germline CDR1 reads SGHTA; CDR2 reads FQGNSA. Trimming left V 6 bases short and J 5 bases short, with 18 bases between. The CDR3 loop is CASRTGGSIVDTQYF. In DNA form, the CDR3 reads TGTGCCAGCAGGACAGGCGGGAGTATAGTAGATACGCAGTATTTT.

The chain couples TRBV2 to TRBJ2-1; TRBD2 aligns across 14 bases. This CDR3 has 15 residues. Per germline, CDR1 SNHLY and CDR2 FYNNEI. After removal of 6 bases from V and 9 bases from J, the junction contained 7 bases not matched to a gene. The CDR3 DNA follows: TGTGCCAGCAGCTTGACTAGCGGGGGGGCTATTGAGCAGTTCTTC. This sequence encodes CASSLTSGGAIEQFF.

On this clone: A junction end diverges from the germline sequence, so it may reflect a read error. The rearrangement links TRBV30 to TRBJ2-6, with 8 bases identical to TRBD2. The germline gives CDR1 GTSNPN, CDR2 SVGIG (reference sequence). The CDR3 covers 16 residues. The CDR3 spells CAWSPWRGAGANGLTF. The CDR3 DNA reads as TGTGCCTGGAGCCCTTGGCGGGGGGCTGGGGCCAACGGCCTGACTTTC. The full variable domain, in which reference TRBV30 and TRBJ2-6 provide the parts outside the CDR3, is SQTIHQWPATLVQPVGSPLSLECTVEGTSNPNLYWYRQAAGRGLQLLFYSVGIGQISSEVPQNLSASRPQDRQFILSSKKLLLSDSGFYLCAWSPWRGAGANGLTFGAGSRLTVL.

V and J are TRBV5-1 and TRBJ2-3; 7 bases align to TRBD2. CDR1 SGHRS and CDR2 YFSETQ come from the germline V gene. The V segment lost 0 bases and the J segment 4 bases; nucleotides outside the gene matches: 2. The CDR3 covers 14 residues. The CDR3 DNA reads TGCGCCAGCAGCTTGGCGGGGGGACCAGATACGCAGTATTTT. Its protein is CASSLAGGPDTQYF.

The rearrangement links TRBV4-3 to TRBJ1-6; D perhaps matches TRBD1 (6 bases). Trimming took 0 bases from V and 8 from J, leaving 11 bases between them. The CDR3 loop spans 15 amino acids. CDR1 is LGHNA, CDR2 YSLEER, per germline. The CDR3 spells CASSQEYREYSPLHF. Written as DNA, the CDR3 is TGCGCCAGCAGCCAAGAGTACAGGGAGTATTCACCCCTCCACTTT.

This clone was counted a few times. The J gene is TRBJ2-7, the V gene TRBV28; weak D call: TRBD2 (6 bases). Germline V gives CDR1 MDHEN, CDR2 SYDVKM. Trimming pared 2 bases from V and 2 bases from J, leaving 13 bases between. This CDR3 has 15 amino acids. The CDR3 sequence: CASSLRGLGAYEQYF. The DNA of the CDR3 is TGTGCCAGCAGTTTAAGGGGACTGGGCGCCTACGAGCAGTACTTC.

J is TRBJ2-5 and V is TRBV7-2; TRBD2 aligns across 7 bases. The DNA end is more similar to TRBJ2-7, so the J call may be wrong. In germline, CDR1 is SGHTA, CDR2 FQGNSA. The CDR3 totals 12 residues. The chain's CDR3 is CASSQRGDEQYF. In DNA, the CDR3 is TGTGCCAGCAGCCAACGGGGGGACGAGCAGTACTTC.

This chain links TRBV5-1 with TRBJ2-1; 8 bases match TRBD1. The germline gives CDR1 SGHRS, CDR2 YFSETQ. V dropped 4 bases and J dropped 1; count of bases not matched to a gene: 4. The length of the CDR3 is 15 residues. Here the CDR3 reads CASSPRQGSYNEQFF. DNA for the CDR3: TGCGCCAGCAGCCCGAGACAGGGGTCCTACAATGAGCAGTTCTTC.

The V gene is TRBV6-5, the J gene TRBJ1-2; maybe TRBD1 (5 bases). CDR1 and CDR2 from the germline V gene are MNHEY and SVGAGI. This CDR3 is built from 15 residues. V was cut by 2 bases and J by 2 bases, with 12 bases left in between. The CDR3 loop reads CASSYTEGLNYGYTF. CDR3 sequence (DNA): TGTGCCAGCAGTTACACCGAGGGACTGAACTATGGCTACACCTTC.

The V and J genes are TRBV7-9 and TRBJ1-1; 8 nucleotides agree with TRBD1. Germline V gene sequence: CDR1 SEHNR, CDR2 FQNEAQ (reference sequence). The length of the CDR3 is 15 residues. The junction had 4 bases not matched to a gene; V was cut back by 0 bases and J by 4 bases. The CDR3: CASSLAQGATTEAFF. CDR3 bases: TGTGCCAGCAGCTTAGCGCAGGGGGCAACCACTGAAGCTTTCTTT.

This chain joins TRBV19 and TRBJ2-2; D is possibly TRBD1 (7 bases). The V end lost 3 bases, the J end lost 3 bases, and 14 bases lay between the germline ends. This CDR3 spans 16 amino acids. From germline, CDR1 is LNHDA and CDR2 SQIVND (reference sequence). CDR3 DNA sequence: TGTGCCAGTAGTATCATCGGCAGGGGGGACACCGGGGAGCTGTTTTTT. It yields the protein CASSIIGRGDTGELFF.

This clone was counted only a few times. The CDR3 region has the DNA TGTGCCTGGAGCCTCGGGGCGGGGGCCCTAAATGAGCAGTTCTTC. It specifies CAWSLGAGALNEQFF. The chain has TRBV30 and TRBJ2-1, with D tentatively TRBD2 (7 bases). V was shortened by 3 bases and J by 7 bases, with 19 bases between the two germline ends. In germline, CDR1 is GTSNPN, CDR2 SVGIG (reference sequence). This CDR3 has 15 residues.

In regard to this clone: At one of its ends the junction is not consistent with the germline gene, which may arise from a read error. The chain couples TRBV10-3 to TRBJ2-7; possible D gene TRBD2, 5 bases. Germline V gene lookup returns CDR1 ENHRY and CDR2 SYGVKD. This CDR3 is built from 13 residues. CDR3 bases: TGTGTCATCAGTCCCGGACTTCCATACGAGCAGTACTTC. As protein: CVISPGLPYEQYF.